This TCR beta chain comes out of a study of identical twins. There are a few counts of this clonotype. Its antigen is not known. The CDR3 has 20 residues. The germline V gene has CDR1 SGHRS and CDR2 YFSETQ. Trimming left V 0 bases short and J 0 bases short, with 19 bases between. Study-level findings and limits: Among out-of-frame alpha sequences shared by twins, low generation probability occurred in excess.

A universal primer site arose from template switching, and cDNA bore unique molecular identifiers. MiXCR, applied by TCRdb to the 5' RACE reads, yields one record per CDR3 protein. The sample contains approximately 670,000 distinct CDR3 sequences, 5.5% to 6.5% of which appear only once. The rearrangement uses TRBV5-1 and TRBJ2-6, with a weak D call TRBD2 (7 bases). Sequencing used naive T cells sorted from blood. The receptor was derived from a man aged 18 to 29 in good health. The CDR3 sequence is CASSLVGFAGAASGANVLTF. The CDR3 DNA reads TGCGCCAGCAGCTTGGTTGGTTTCGCGGGGGCAGCCTCTGGGGCCAACGTCCTGACTTTC.